The 22 T cell receptor beta chains reported below all come from one sample, sequenced in a study of immune characterization of retroperitoneal liposarcoma. TCRdb processed the PCR reads anew with MiXCR; each CDR3 protein has one entry. This sample has over 1,500 distinct CDR3 sequences; about 53% occur once, and the top ten carry around a tenth. Sequencing was performed on tumor tissue. The receptors stem from a male donor with retroperitoneal liposarcoma.

The chain employs TRBV12-3 or TRBV12-4 and TRBJ2-3, with 7 bases matching TRBD1. The end of the DNA aligns better with TRBJ2-1, so the J call may be wrong. CDR3 length: 13 amino acids. The CDR3 spells CASSFRQGSEQFF. CDR3 in DNA: TGTGCCAGCAGTTTCCGACAGGGAAGCGAGCAGTTCTTC.

The rearrangement joins TRBV7-2 to TRBJ2-3; 11 bases agree with TRBD2. The DNA end is more similar to TRBJ2-1, so the J call may be wrong. The CDR3 totals 17 residues. From germline, CDR1 is SGHTA and CDR2 FQGNSA. CDR3 in amino acids: CASSLRVTSGRFYEQFF. The CDR3 region has the DNA TGTGCCAGCAGCTTAAGGGTCACTAGCGGGAGATTCTACGAGCAGTTCTTC.

The CDR3 DNA follows: TGTGCCAGCAGCCCCCGTTTTTGGGCAACTAATGAAAAACTGTTTTTT. This translates into CASSPRFWATNEKLFF. The chain carries TRBV7-2 and TRBJ1-4, with unresolved D. There are 16 residues in the CDR3. V lost 5 bases to trimming and J lost 0 bases, with 13 bases between them. Germline V gives CDR1 SGHTA, CDR2 FQGNSA. Drawing the rest from reference TRBV7-2 and TRBJ1-4, the complete variable domain is GAGVSQSPSNKVTEKGKDVELRCDPISGHTALYWYRQSLGQGLEFLIYFQGNSAPDKSGLPSDRFSAERTGGSVSTLTIQRTQQEDSAVYLCASSPRFWATNEKLFFGSGTQLSVL.

This clonotype was seen a handful of times. V and J are TRBV7-6 and TRBJ2-1, with TRBD2 matching 9 bases. Trimming took 1 base from V and 1 from J; bases not matched to a gene: 5. The CDR3 runs to 17 residues. Germline lookup yields CDR1 SGHVS and CDR2 FNYEAQ. As DNA, the CDR3 is TGTGCCAGCAGCTTAGGGTGGACTAGCGATTCCTACAATGAGCAGTTCTTC. It specifies CASSLGWTSDSYNEQFF.

This chain links TRBV7-2 with TRBJ2-3, with TRBD2 matching over 10 bases. The DNA end lines up better with TRBJ2-1; the J call may be wrong. The germline CDR1 and CDR2 sequences are SGHTA and FQGNSA. This CDR3 is built from 15 residues. The CDR3 reads CASSSPGLARETQFF. DNA of the CDR3: TGTGCCAGCAGCTCCCCGGGACTAGCGAGAGAGACCCAGTTCTTC.

Turning to this clonotype: An end of the junction does not agree with germline; a read error may underlie this. The rearrangement uses TRBV7-6 and TRBJ2-3; 12 nucleotides align to TRBD2. The CDR3 has 16 amino acids. In germline, CDR1 is SGHVS, CDR2 FNYEAQ. CDR3 residues: CASSLDASGRANEQYF. DNA of the CDR3: TGTGCTAGCAGCTTAGATGCTAGCGGGAGGGCGAATGAGCAGTATTTT.

By its share, this clonotype is large (0.1 to 1%). This chain joins TRBV7-2 and TRBJ2-1; D is perhaps TRBD1 (7 bases). The CDR3 has 15 residues. V lost 4 bases, J lost 10 bases, and 20 bases lay in between. CDR1 is SGHTA, CDR2 FQGNSA, per germline. The CDR3 is CASSSTGWERAEQFF. The CDR3 DNA reads as TGTGCCAGCAGCTCGACAGGGTGGGAGCGGGCCGAGCAGTTCTTC.

This clonotype was counted between two and nine times. This chain links TRBV6-1 with TRBJ2-7; D is unresolved. The germline gives CDR1 MNHNS, CDR2 SASEGT. The germline V and J ends were trimmed by 3 bases and 2 bases, with 8 bases remaining between them. The CDR3 length is 13 residues. Here the CDR3 DNA reads TGTGCCAGCAGTGAGGGTCAGACCTACGAGCAGTACTTC. The encoded protein is CASSEGQTYEQYF.

The V and J genes are TRBV6-1 and TRBJ2-1; possible D gene TRBD1, 5 bases. Germline CDR1 MNHNS, CDR2 SASEGT. Deletions cut 6 bases from V and 10 bases from J, with 22 bases between. CDR3 length: 15 amino acids. The CDR3 sequence is CASSVISGNSYEQFF. The CDR3 DNA follows: TGTGCCAGCAGCGTAATCTCAGGGAATAGCTACGAGCAGTTCTTC.

The chain's CDR3 is CASAGGAGVQEQYF. The CDR3 DNA reads as TGTGCCAGCGCTGGTGGGGCGGGAGTTCAGGAGCAGTACTTC. This chain connects TRBV6-6 to TRBJ2-3; 7 positions agree with TRBD2. The J call is doubtful: the DNA matches TRBJ2-7 better. Germline CDR1 reads MNHNY; CDR2 reads SVGAGI (reference sequence). The CDR3 contains 14 residues.

CDR3 protein: CASSDGTGGHNEQFF. CDR3 coding DNA: TGTGCCAGCAGTGATGGGACAGGGGGTCACAATGAGCAGTTCTTC. The V gene is TRBV6-1, the J gene TRBJ2-1; 11 nucleotides match TRBD1. The germline V gene has CDR1 MNHNS and CDR2 SASEGT. V dropped 3 bases and J dropped 5; count of bases not matched to a gene: 3. The CDR3 contains 15 residues.

In this sample, this clonotype is large. The V call is TRBV6-1, the J call TRBJ2-5; maybe TRBD2 (6 bases). Trimming took 2 bases from V and 2 from J, leaving 6 bases between them. Germline CDR1 reads MNHNS; CDR2 reads SASEGT. The CDR3 extends over 13 amino acids. CDR3 coding DNA: TGTGCCAGCAGTGAACGGGAGCAAGAGACCCAGTACTTC. It codes for CASSEREQETQYF.

The sample holds a few counts of this clonotype. The chain joins TRBV7-2 to TRBJ2-3, with 7 bases fitting TRBD2. J was trimmed by 0 bases and V by 9 bases; bases with no gene match: 9. CDR1 is SGHTA and CDR2 is FQGNSA in the germline V gene. The CDR3 loop spans 15 amino acids. CDR3 region: CASSRDYLSTDTQYF. DNA of the CDR3: TGTGCCAGTTCCCGGGACTACCTTAGCACAGATACGCAGTATTTT.

The rearrangement uses TRBV7-8 and TRBJ2-1, with D unclear. Germline CDR1 reads SGHVS; CDR2 reads FQNEAQ. Trimming shortened V by 4 bases and J by 10 bases, and 17 bases separated the two germline ends. The CDR3 has 14 residues. The CDR3 DNA follows: TGTGCCAGCAGCTCCCCGGAAGGGTTTCCCGAGCAGTTCTTC. This translates into CASSSPEGFPEQFF.

The chain is built from TRBV6-1 and TRBJ2-4; D may be TRBD2 (6 bases). V lost 4 bases and J lost 2, with 12 bases in between. The CDR3 is made up of 15 amino acids. The germline V gene has CDR1 MNHNS and CDR2 SASEGT. This chain's CDR3 is CASSGSSGTKNIQYF. The DNA of the CDR3 is TGTGCCAGCAGTGGTAGTAGCGGAACCAAAAACATTCAGTACTTC.

The V call is TRBV6-5, the J call TRBJ2-1; 8 bases match TRBD1. CDR3 size: 13 residues. Germline values: CDR1 MNHEY, CDR2 SVGAGI. V trimming: 10 bases; J trimming: 13 bases; junction bases outside the gene matches: 15. In DNA form, the CDR3 reads TGTGCCACCGACCGGACAGGGAAAGAGACCCAGTTCTTC. Translation: CATDRTGKETQFF.

The table lists this clonotype with a few counts. This chain joins TRBV7-3 and TRBJ2-1; D may be TRBD2 (5 bases). V lost 2 bases, J lost 13 bases, and 21 bases lay in between. Germline V gene data show CDR1 as SGHTA and CDR2 as FQGTGA. The CDR3 runs to 15 residues. The CDR3, as DNA: TGTGCCAGCAGCTTACAGCCCGCGGCCGGGGAGACCCAGTTCTTC. As protein: CASSLQPAAGETQFF. Full variable domain (remainder filled in from reference TRBV7-3 and TRBJ2-1): GAGVSQTPSNKVTEKGKYVELRCDPISGHTALYWYRQSLGQGPEFLIYFQGTGAADDSGLPNDRFFAVRPEGSVSTLKIQRTERGDSAVYLCASSLQPAAGETQFFGPGTRLTVL.

The chain is built from TRBV6-1 and TRBJ2-1; 8 bases align to TRBD1. CDR1 is MNHNS, CDR2 SASEGT, per germline. V trimming: 3 bases; J trimming: 4 bases; junction bases outside the gene matches: 11. The CDR3 consists of 17 residues. This chain's CDR3 is CASSDSGRGPSYNEQFF. As DNA, the CDR3 is TGTGCCAGCAGTGATAGTGGCAGGGGGCCTTCTTACAATGAGCAGTTCTTC.

This sequence joins TRBV6-1 and TRBJ2-5; D not certain. The CDR3 extends over 14 amino acids. V was trimmed by 5 bases and J by 11 bases, leaving 21 bases between them. The germline V gene encodes CDR1 MNHNS and CDR2 SASEGT. The CDR3 is CASSPSSTYNEQYF. The CDR3 DNA sequence: TGTGCCAGCAGTCCCTCGTCAACCTACAATGAGCAGTACTTC.

The chain has TRBV7-9 and TRBJ2-1; 11 nucleotides match TRBD2. The CDR3 sequence is 15 residues long. Germline assignment: CDR1 SEHNR and CDR2 FQNEAQ (reference sequence). Trimming at V came to 6 bases and at J to 10 bases, leaving 11 bases not matched to a gene. In DNA, the CDR3 is TGTGCCAGCAGTTCTCCGGGACTAGCGGTATACGAGCAGTTCTTC. The encoded protein is CASSSPGLAVYEQFF.

The gene calls are TRBV28 and TRBJ2-1; no reliable D call. Germline-derived CDR1 and CDR2 are MDHEN and SYDVKM. The length of the CDR3 is 12 residues. V was trimmed by 4 bases and J by 10 bases, leaving 11 bases between them. CDR3 nucleotides: TGTGCCAGCAGTTCCAGAAGATACGAGCAGTTCTTC. Translated: CASSSRRYEQFF. The full variable domain, completed using reference TRBV28 and TRBJ2-1, is DVKVTQSSRYLVKRTGEKVFLECVQDMDHENMFWYRQDPGLGLRLIYFSYDVKMKEKGDIPEGYSVSREKKERFSLILESASTNQTSMYLCASSSRRYEQFFGPGTRLTVL.

A word on this clonotype: A junction end diverges from the germline sequence, so it may reflect a read error. The V and J genes are TRBV24-1 and TRBJ2-2, with 10 bases fitting TRBD2. The CDR3 has 16 amino acids. CDR1 is KGHDR and CDR2 is SFDVKD in the germline V gene. The CDR3 protein is CASSYASGGQTGELFF. Written as DNA, the CDR3 is TGTGCCAGCAGTTACGCTAGCGGGGGTCAAACCGGGGAGCTGTTTTTT.